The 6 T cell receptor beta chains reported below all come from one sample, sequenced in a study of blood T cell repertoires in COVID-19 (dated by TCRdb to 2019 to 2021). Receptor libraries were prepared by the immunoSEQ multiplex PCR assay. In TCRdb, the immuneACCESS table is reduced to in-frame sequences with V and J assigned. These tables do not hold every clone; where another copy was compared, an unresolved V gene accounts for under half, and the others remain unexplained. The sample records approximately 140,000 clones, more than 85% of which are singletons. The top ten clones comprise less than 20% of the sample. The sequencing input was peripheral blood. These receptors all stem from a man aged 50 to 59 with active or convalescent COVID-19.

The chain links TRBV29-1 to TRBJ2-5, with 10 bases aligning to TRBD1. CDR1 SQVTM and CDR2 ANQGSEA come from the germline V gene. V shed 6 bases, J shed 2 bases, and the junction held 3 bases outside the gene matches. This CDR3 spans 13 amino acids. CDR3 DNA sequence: TGCAGCGTCGGGACAGGGGTTCAAGAGACCCAGTACTTC. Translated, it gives CSVGTGVQETQYF.

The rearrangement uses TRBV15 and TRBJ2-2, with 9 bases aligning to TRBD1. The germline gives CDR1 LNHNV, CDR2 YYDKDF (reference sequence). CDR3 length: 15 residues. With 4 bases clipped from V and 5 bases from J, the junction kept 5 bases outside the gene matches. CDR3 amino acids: CATSNRQGDTGELFF. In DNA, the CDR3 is TGTGCCACCAGCAATAGACAGGGGGATACCGGGGAGCTGTTTTTT.

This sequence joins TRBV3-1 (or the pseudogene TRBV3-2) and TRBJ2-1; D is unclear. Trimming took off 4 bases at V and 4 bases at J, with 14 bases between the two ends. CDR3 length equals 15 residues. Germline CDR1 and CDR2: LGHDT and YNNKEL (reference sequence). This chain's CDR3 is CASSLSEQLYNEQFF. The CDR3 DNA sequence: TGTGCCAGCAGCCTTTCGGAACAGCTATACAATGAGCAGTTCTTC.

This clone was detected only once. In DNA form, the CDR3 reads TGTGCCAGCAGCCGCCTGACAGGGTCGGGCGAGCAGTACTTC. Translating gives CASSRLTGSGEQYF. The genes are TRBV3-1 (or the pseudogene TRBV3-2) and TRBJ2-7; the match to TRBD1 covers 7 bases. This CDR3 has 14 amino acids. Trimming took 4 bases from V and 6 from J; bases not matched to a gene: 9. Germline V gene lookup returns CDR1 LGHDT and CDR2 YNNKEL (reference sequence).

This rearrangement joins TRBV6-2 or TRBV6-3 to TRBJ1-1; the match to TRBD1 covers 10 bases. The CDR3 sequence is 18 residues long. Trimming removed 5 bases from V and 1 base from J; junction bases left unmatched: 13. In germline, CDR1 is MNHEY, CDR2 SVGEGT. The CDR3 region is CASSPTRPGQGRNTEAFF. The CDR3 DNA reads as TGTGCCAGCAGTCCGACTCGACCGGGACAGGGGCGGAACACTGAAGCTTTCTTT.

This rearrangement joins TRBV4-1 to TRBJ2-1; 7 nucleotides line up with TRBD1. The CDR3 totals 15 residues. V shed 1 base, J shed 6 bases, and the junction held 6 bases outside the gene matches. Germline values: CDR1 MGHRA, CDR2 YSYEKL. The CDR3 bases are TGCGCCAGCAGCCAAGCCGGGACAGCTATCAATGAGCAGTTCTTC. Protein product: CASSQAGTAINEQFF.